Detailed here is one TCR beta chain. Its antigen is unknown. This entry is derived from a study of monozygotic twins with cystic fibrosis. The study's findings and limits: V usage most resembled the co-twin in 13 of 16 pairs. Low clonality (median around 0.0095) suggested a mostly naive repertoire. Unrelated CF individuals shared fewer identical clonotypes than monozygotic CF twins.

Assay: immunoSEQ multiplex PCR; the TCRdb copy retains only in-frame clones and omits some. The repertoire holds 9,500 to 10,000 clones, with over 98% as singletons. The V end lost 3 bases, the J end lost 6 bases, and 7 bases lay between the germline ends. The germline CDR1 and CDR2 sequences are SGDLS and YYNGEE. CDR3 length equals 13 residues. The specimen was blood. The gene calls are TRBV9 and TRBJ1-6; D perhaps matches TRBD1 (6 bases). This clonotype was sampled from a girl aged 2-10 years with cystic fibrosis. CDR3 DNA: TGTGCCAGCAGCGGGACAGTTAATTCACCCCTCCACTTT. Encoded protein: CASSGTVNSPLHF. The complete variable domain, with remaining parts taken from reference TRBV9 and TRBJ1-6, reads DSGVTQTPKHLITATGQRVTLRCSPRSGDLSVYWYQQSLDQGLQFLIQYYNGEERAKGNILERFSAQQFPDLHSELNLSSLELGDSALYFCASSGTVNSPLHFGNGTRLTVT.